The rows below give T cell receptor beta chains drawn from one sample of a study of PD-1 blockade in classical Hodgkin lymphoma. Assay: immunoSEQ multiplex PCR; the TCRdb copy retains only in-frame clones and omits some. Counted here are 45,000 or so clones, about three quarters occurring once; the ten biggest clones make up approximately 10%. The sequencing used peripheral blood mononuclear cells (PBMCs), collected at baseline. These receptor sequences come from a human donor with classical Hodgkin lymphoma. Both conserved end residues are part of each CDR3. D genes are given only for firm matches. Clone size is not always given. Where it is, it says once, few, many or a class for expanded clones.

CDR3 protein | CDR3 DNA | J gene | V gene | clone size | D gene
CASSQLPGVNGELFF | TGTGCCAGCAGCCAGCTCCCAGGGGTGAACGGGGAGCTGTTTTTT | TRBJ2-2 | TRBV4-2 | - | -
CASSLGQAGQGEKLFF | TGTGCCAGCAGCTTGGGACAGGCGGGACAAGGAGAAAAACTGTTTTTT | TRBJ1-4 | TRBV11-2 | once | TRBD1
CASSWDRVYGYTF | TGTGCCAGCAGTTGGGACAGGGTCTATGGCTACACCTTC | TRBJ1-2 | TRBV28 | once | TRBD1
CASSLGTVNTEAFF | TGCGCCAGCAGCTTGGGGACAGTAAACACTGAAGCTTTCTTT | TRBJ1-1 | TRBV5-1 | - | -
CASSLSGSGNTIYF | TGTGCCAGCAGCTTGTCAGGCTCTGGAAACACCATATATTTT | TRBJ1-3 | TRBV5-6 | - | -
CASSTAQETQYF | TGTGCCAGCAGCACAGCCCAAGAGACCCAGTACTTC | TRBJ2-5 | TRBV25-1 | - | -
CASSLGGQLKYGYTF | TGTGCCAGCAGTTTAGGGGGACAGCTTAAATATGGCTACACCTTC | TRBJ1-2 | TRBV28 | - | TRBD1
CASSGLGDATNEKLFF | TGTGCCAGCAGCGGGTTGGGGGACGCAACTAATGAAAAACTGTTTTTT | TRBJ1-4 | TRBV9 | - | -
CASSTAPGPPSSYEQYF | TGTGCCAGCAGCACTGCGCCCGGGCCGCCAAGCTCCTACGAGCAGTACTTC | TRBJ2-7 | TRBV9 | - | -
CASSLIASGQSTDTQYF | TGTGCCAGCAGTTTGATCGCTTCGGGCCAAAGCACAGATACGCAGTATTTT | TRBJ2-3 | TRBV28 | once | -
CASSQDSRGSYEQYF | TGCGCCAGCAGCCAAGATAGCAGGGGCTCCTACGAGCAGTACTTC | TRBJ2-7 | TRBV4-1 | - | -
CSLRGVREGQDTQYF | TGCAGCCTCCGGGGGGTGCGGGAGGGTCAGGATACGCAGTATTTT | TRBJ2-3 | TRBV29-1 | few | TRBD2
CASSLVAGEQYF | TGTGCCAGCAGCTTAGTGGCGGGCGAGCAGTACTTC | TRBJ2-7 | TRBV7-9 | - | -
CARFTRVSGNQPQHF | TGTGCCAGGTTTACCAGGGTTTCGGGCAATCAGCCCCAGCATTTT | TRBJ1-5 | TRBV7-8 | - | -
CASSTLPLLAGVNEQFF | TGTGCCAGCAGCACGCTCCCTCTCCTAGCGGGGGTGAATGAGCAGTTCTTC | TRBJ2-1 | TRBV21-1 | - | -
CASSLTVSEQYF | TGTGCCAGCAGCTTAACTGTGTCCGAGCAGTACTTC | TRBJ2-7 | TRBV7-8 | - | -
CASSNSLQETQYF | TGTGCCAGCAGCAACAGCCTTCAAGAGACCCAGTACTTC | TRBJ2-5 | TRBV7-9 | - | -
CASSKVTGLSDEQFF | TGTGCCAGCAGCAAGGTAACAGGGCTCTCCGATGAGCAGTTCTTC | TRBJ2-1 | TRBV6-1 | - | -
CASSVGVGASTEAFF | TGTGCCAGCAGCGTAGGAGTGGGGGCGAGTACTGAAGCTTTCTTT | TRBJ1-1 | TRBV9 | - | -
CASRRPRTDNYGYTF | TGTGCCAGCAGACGACCCAGGACAGACAACTATGGCTACACCTTC | TRBJ1-2 | TRBV6-5 | few | -
CASSLEAGGLGKLFF | TGTGCCAGCAGCTTAGAGGCGGGGGGGCTAGGAAAACTGTTTTTT | TRBJ1-4 | TRBV7-9 | - | -
CASSPRGHLTPYEQYF | TGCGCCAGCAGCCCCCGTGGTCACTTGACTCCCTACGAGCAGTACTTC | TRBJ2-7 | TRBV5-1 | - | -
CASSLGDYTGELFF | TGCGCCAGCAGCTTGGGGGACTACACCGGGGAGCTGTTTTTT | TRBJ2-2 | TRBV5-1 | - | -
CASSKLRGYETQYF | TGTGCCAGCAGCAAACTAAGAGGATATGAGACCCAGTACTTC | TRBJ2-5 | TRBV21-1 | - | -
CASSLGGGRETQYF | TGCGCCAGCAGCTTGGGGGGAGGGCGAGAGACCCAGTACTTC | TRBJ2-5 | TRBV5-1 | - | TRBD2
CASSFGPMGQPQHF | TGTGCCAGCAGCTTCGGACCGATGGGGCAGCCCCAGCATTTT | TRBJ1-5 | TRBV9 | - | -
CASSIARLANNEQFF | TGTGCCAGTAGTATAGCAAGACTAGCAAACAATGAGCAGTTCTTC | TRBJ2-1 | TRBV19 | - | TRBD2
CASGMGVYEQYF | TGTGCTAGTGGTATGGGGGTCTACGAGCAGTACTTC | TRBJ2-7 | TRBV12-5 | few | -
CASSFSASGNEQYF | TGTGCCAGCAGCTTCAGTGCTAGCGGGAACGAGCAGTACTTC | TRBJ2-7 | TRBV7-3 | once | TRBD2
CASRISGGEGNEQFF | TGTGCCAGCAGAATTAGCGGAGGGGAGGGCAATGAGCAGTTCTTC | TRBJ2-1 | TRBV7-9 | once | TRBD2
CASSPTGGGETQYF | TGTGCCAGCAGCCCGACAGGGGGCGGGGAGACCCAGTACTTC | TRBJ2-5 | TRBV7-3 | - | TRBD1
CASSAKTLADTDTQYF | TGCGCCAGCAGCGCCAAGACACTCGCCGACACAGATACGCAGTATTTT | TRBJ2-3 | TRBV5-1 | - | -
CASSLEGYSSSYNEQFF | TGTGCCAGCAGCTTGGAGGGGTACTCCAGCTCCTACAATGAGCAGTTCTTC | TRBJ2-1 | TRBV5-5 | - | -
CASSYPAGGRNEQFF | TGTGCCAGCAGCTACCCAGCGGGAGGGAGAAATGAGCAGTTCTTC | TRBJ2-1 | TRBV7-9 | - | TRBD2
CATSRGVGIDEQYF | TGTGCCACCAGCAGAGGGGTGGGAATCGACGAGCAGTACTTC | TRBJ2-7 | TRBV15 | - | -
CASSWTVLGEQYF | TGTGCCAGCAGTTGGACAGTTCTGGGTGAGCAGTACTTC | TRBJ2-7 | TRBV28 | - | -
CASSTMDWASYEQYF | TGTGCCAGCAGCACCATGGATTGGGCATCCTACGAGCAGTACTTC | TRBJ2-7 | TRBV28 | - | -
CASVDRGLATNEKLFF | TGTGCCTCCGTCGACAGGGGACTTGCAACTAATGAAAAACTGTTTTTT | TRBJ1-4 | TRBV19 | - | TRBD1
CASSLVGAEYNEQFF | TGCGCCAGCAGCTTGGTGGGAGCAGAGTACAATGAGCAGTTCTTC | TRBJ2-1 | TRBV5-1 | - | -
CASSQEVSGYYGYTF | TGTGCCAGCAGCCAAGAGGTTAGCGGCTACTATGGCTACACCTTC | TRBJ1-2 | TRBV14 | - | -
CASSLAGGNTGELFF | TGCGCCAGCAGCTTGGCGGGGGGCAACACCGGGGAGCTGTTTTTT | TRBJ2-2 | TRBV5-1 | - | -
CASSGDRGWGSNQPQHF | TGTGCCAGCAGCGGGGACAGGGGATGGGGGAGCAATCAGCCCCAGCATTTT | TRBJ1-5 | TRBV7-9 | - | TRBD1
CASSSSSGANVLTF | TGTGCCAGCAGTTCGAGCTCTGGGGCCAACGTCCTGACTTTC | TRBJ2-6 | TRBV27 | - | -
CASSLVEGPGADTQYF | TGTGCCAGCAGCTTAGTAGAGGGCCCTGGAGCAGATACGCAGTATTTT | TRBJ2-3 | TRBV13 | - | -
CASNIVGGAEAFF | TGCGCCAGCAACATCGTTGGGGGTGCTGAAGCTTTCTTT | TRBJ1-1 | TRBV5-1 | once | -